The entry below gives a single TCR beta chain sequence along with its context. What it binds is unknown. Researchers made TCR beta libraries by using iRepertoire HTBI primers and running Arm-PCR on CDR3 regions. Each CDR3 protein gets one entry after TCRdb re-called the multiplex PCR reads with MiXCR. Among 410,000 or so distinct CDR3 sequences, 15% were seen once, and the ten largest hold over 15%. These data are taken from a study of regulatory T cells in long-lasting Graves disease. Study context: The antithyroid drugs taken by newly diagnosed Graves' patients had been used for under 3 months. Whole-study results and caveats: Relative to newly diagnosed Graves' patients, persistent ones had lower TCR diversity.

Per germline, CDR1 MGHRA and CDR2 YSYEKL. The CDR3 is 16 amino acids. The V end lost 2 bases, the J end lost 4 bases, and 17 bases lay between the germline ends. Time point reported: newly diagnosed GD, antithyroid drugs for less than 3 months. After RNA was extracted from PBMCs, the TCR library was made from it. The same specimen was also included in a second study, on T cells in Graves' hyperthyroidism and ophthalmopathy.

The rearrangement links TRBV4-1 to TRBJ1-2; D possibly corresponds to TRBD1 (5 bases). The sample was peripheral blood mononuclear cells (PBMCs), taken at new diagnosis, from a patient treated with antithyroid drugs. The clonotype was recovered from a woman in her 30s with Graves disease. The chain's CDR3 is CASSQKTRTRGYGYTF. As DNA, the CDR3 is TGCGCCAGCAGCCAAAAAACTAGGACAAGAGGCTATGGCTACACCTTC.